A selection of T cell receptor beta chains follows, all from one sample in a study of T cell responses to AZD1222 COVID-19 vaccine. Here immunoSEQ multiplex PCR was the method, and the copy in TCRdb shows in-frame clones only, minus some. The sample lists more than 110,000 clones; 93% were seen once. The sequenced sample was peripheral blood, obtained on day 0 of AZD1222 vaccination. The source of these receptors is an adult in good health. Each CDR3 is given with its conserved first and last residue. A D gene is named only where the DNA matches it firmly. Clone size is not always given. Where it is, it says once, few, many or a class for expanded clones.

>.|TRBJ1-4|.|TRBV4-2
TGTGCCAGCAGCCAAGAAACGGGCGGAGAAAAACTGTTTTTT
CASSQETGGEKLFF
>.|TRBJ1-2|.|TRBV5-6
TGTGCCAGCAGCTTAGCCGGGATTTATGGCTACACCTTC
CASSLAGIYGYTF
>.|TRBJ1-2|.|TRBV7-9
TGTGCCAGCAGCTTGCGGGCAGAAAAGGGCCATGGCTACACCTTC
CASSLRAEKGHGYTF
>.|TRBJ1-4|.|TRBV27
TGTGCCAGCAGCCGAAGGGTAAATGAAAAACTGTTTTTT
CASSRRVNEKLFF
>.|TRBJ2-1|TRBD2|TRBV5-1
TGCGCCAGCAGCTTGGTATCCGGACTAGCGGGGGGGCGAACTTCTGAGCAGTTCTTC
CASSLVSGLAGGRTSEQFF
>.|TRBJ2-7|TRBD2|TRBV28
TGTGCCAGCAGTCCCCTCCGGTGGGAGGGCGAGCAGTACTTC
CASSPLRWEGEQYF
>.|TRBJ1-1|.|TRBV5-1
TGCGCCAGCAGCTTGGGATGGCTGAACACTGAAGCTTTCTTT
CASSLGWLNTEAFF
>.|TRBJ1-6|TRBD1|TRBV6-1
TGTGCCAGCAGTGTTCGATTCACAGGGGTAAAATCACCCCTCCACTTT
CASSVRFTGVKSPLHF
>.|TRBJ2-7|.|TRBV30
TGTGCCTGGAGCGGAGGGGGCTCCTACGAGCAGTACTTC
CAWSGGGSYEQYF
>.|TRBJ1-1|.|TRBV7-2
TGTGCCAGCAGCCTTGACAGTCGATGGGTGAACACTGAAGCTTTCTTT
CASSLDSRWVNTEAFF
>.|TRBJ1-5|.|TRBV28
TGTGCCAGCAGTTTAAGGCTAGGGGCACGGGATCAGCCCCAGCATTTT
CASSLRLGARDQPQHF
>few|TRBJ1-2|.|TRBV5-1
TGCGCCAGCAGCTTGGTTCCAGGGGCCCCCTCGGGCTACACCTTC
CASSLVPGAPSGYTF
>.|TRBJ1-1|.|TRBV7-3
TGTGCCAGCAGCTTGAACGAGGGGAACACTGAAGCTTTCTTT
CASSLNEGNTEAFF
>.|TRBJ2-7|.|TRBV2
TGTGCCAGCAGTGATAGGGGATACGAGCAGTACTTC
CASSDRGYEQYF
>.|TRBJ1-5|TRBD1|TRBV4-1
TGCGCCAGCAGCCTTGGACAGGGGAGGAGCTTTAGCAATCAGCCCCAGCATTTT
CASSLGQGRSFSNQPQHF
>.|TRBJ1-1|TRBD1|TRBV19
TGTGCCAGTAGTCCACCGACAGGGTTGATGTCTGAAGCTTTCTTT
CASSPPTGLMSEAFF
>.|TRBJ1-2|.|TRBV5-4
TGTGCCAGCAGGCGAAACCAGGGCTACACCTTC
CASRRNQGYTF
>.|TRBJ2-5|.|TRBV6-1
TGTGCCAGCAGTGAAGTCTCAAAGGGGTCCCAAGAGACCCAGTACTTC
CASSEVSKGSQETQYF
>.|TRBJ2-3|TRBD2|TRBV5-1
TGCGCCAGCAGCTTGGCTTACAGCGGGGGGGAGTCAGATACGCAGTATTTT
CASSLAYSGGESDTQYF
>.|TRBJ1-6|.|TRBV12-1
TGTGCCAGCAGCTTTGGCCGACAGCTTAATTCACCCCTCCACTTT
CASSFGRQLNSPLHF
>.|TRBJ1-5|.|TRBV6-6
TGTGCCAGCAGCATAACAGGGTGGGGAGTAGAGCCCCAGCATTTT
CASSITGWGVEPQHF
>.|TRBJ2-2|.|TRBV6-5
TGTGCCAGCAGACCCCCTGGGCACAGCACCGGGGAGCTGTTTTTT
CASRPPGHSTGELFF
>.|TRBJ2-3|.|TRBV15
TGTGCCACCAGCAGAGCGGGACTTGCCACAGATACGCAGTATTTT
CATSRAGLATDTQYF
>.|TRBJ2-1|.|TRBV5-1
TGCGCCAGCAGCTCGACCGCAGGGATTTCGGATGAGCAGTTCTTC
CASSSTAGISDEQFF
>.|TRBJ1-3|.|TRBV5-1
TGCGCCAGCAGAGATGACAGAGGAAACACCATATATTTT
CASRDDRGNTIYF
>.|TRBJ1-2|.|TRBV7-6
TGTGCCAGCAGCTTAGGAATCGGGCACGGAGGCTACACCTTC
CASSLGIGHGGYTF
>.|TRBJ1-4|.|TRBV7-9
TGTGCCAGCAGCTTAGGACAGCTTATTAATGAAAAACTGTTTTTT
CASSLGQLINEKLFF
>.|TRBJ1-2|TRBD1|TRBV9
TGTGCCAGCACGGGGACAGGGGGCGTCTATGGCTACACCTTC
CASTGTGGVYGYTF
>.|TRBJ1-1|TRBD1|TRBV5-1
TGCGCCAGCAGCCCCTGGGACAGAGGGAACACTGAAGCTTTCTTT
CASSPWDRGNTEAFF